This T cell receptor beta chain was found in a study of PD-L1 blockade in urothelial cancer. Overall study: About 90% of the roughly 29 patients were men who had bladder-origin urothelial cancer. Points from the study as a whole: Sub-median blood TCR clonality before treatment predicted longer survival.

The germline V gene encodes CDR1 MNHNY and CDR2 SVGAGI (reference sequence). The CDR3 length is 14 residues. V was trimmed by 6 bases and J by 0 bases, leaving 8 bases between them. Comment on this clone: Its antigen is still unknown.

Clones were read by immunoSEQ multiplex PCR, and TCRdb kept only the in-frame ones, dropping some. The data hold 35,000 to 45,000 clones, with less than 95% observed a single time. This sample's time point: peripheral blood 6 weeks after treatment start. This material consisted of PBMCs, taken around atezolizumab (anti-PD-L1) treatment. The V and J genes are TRBV6-6 and TRBJ1-4; D is unclear. The sequence came from a man in his 70s with urothelial cancer. The CDR3 nucleotides read TGTGCCAGCAGCATACAACCAACTAATGAAAAACTGTTTTTT. Translated, it gives CASSIQPTNEKLFF.